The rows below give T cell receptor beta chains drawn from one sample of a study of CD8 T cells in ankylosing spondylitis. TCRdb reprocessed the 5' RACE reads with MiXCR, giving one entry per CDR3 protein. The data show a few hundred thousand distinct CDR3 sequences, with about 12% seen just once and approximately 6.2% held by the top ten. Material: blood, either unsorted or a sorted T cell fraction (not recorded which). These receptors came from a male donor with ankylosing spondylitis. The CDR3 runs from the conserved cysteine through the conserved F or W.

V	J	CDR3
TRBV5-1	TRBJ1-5	CASSLGTAVLNQPQHF
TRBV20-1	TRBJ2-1	CSTPLAAYNEQFF
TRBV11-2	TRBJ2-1	CASSLSPTNEQFF
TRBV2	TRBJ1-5	CASSGSGGRGPQHF
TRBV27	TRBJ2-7	CASSHRTEQYF
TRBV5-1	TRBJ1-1	CASSLDPGFSSEAFF
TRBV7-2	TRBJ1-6	CASSLLAGNSPLHF
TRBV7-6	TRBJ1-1	CASSPWGQGLGTEAFF
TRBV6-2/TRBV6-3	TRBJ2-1	CASSDGQHYNEQFF
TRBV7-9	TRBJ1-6	CASSTGTGGLPLHF
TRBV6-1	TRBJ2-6	CASSVNWVSGANVLTF
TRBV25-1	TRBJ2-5	CASSRSGGQGASETQYF